A selection of T cell receptor beta chains follows, all from one sample in a study of neurological immune-mediated disorders. TCRdb re-called the 5' RACE reads with MiXCR, one entry per CDR3 protein. The sample consists of around 18,000 distinct CDR3 sequences, under 35% of them appearing once. The specimen sequenced was PBMCs. The receptors were sampled from a man aged 50-59 years with HTLV-1-associated myelopathy (HAM/TSP). Each CDR3 is given with its conserved first and last residue. The D gene is left open where the match is weak. The size field is filled for only some rows; it gives once, few, many or a size class.

cdr3_aa: CASSSQGRRATITGELFF; cdr3_nt: TGTGCCAGCAGCTCTCAGGGACGGCGCGCGACTATCACCGGGGAGCTGTTTTTT; d_call: .; cdr3_length: 18; clone_size: .; v_call: TRBV7-6; j_call: TRBJ2-2
cdr3_aa: CSVSRGQRGVGETQYF; cdr3_nt: TGCAGTGTCAGTAGGGGGCAGCGGGGGGTCGGAGAGACCCAGTACTTC; d_call: TRBD2; cdr3_length: 16; clone_size: many; v_call: TRBV20-1; j_call: TRBJ2-5
cdr3_aa: CASIYNEQFF; cdr3_nt: TGCGCCAGCATTTACAATGAGCAGTTCTTC; d_call: .; cdr3_length: 10; clone_size: medium-sized; v_call: TRBV5-1; j_call: TRBJ2-1
cdr3_aa: CASSLAGGRGNPYEQYF; cdr3_nt: TGTGCCAGCAGCTTGGCGGGGGGCAGGGGAAACCCCTACGAGCAGTACTTC; d_call: TRBD2; cdr3_length: 17; clone_size: few; v_call: TRBV7-2; j_call: TRBJ2-7
cdr3_aa: CASSQDLGGSADTQYF; cdr3_nt: TGTGCCAGCAGCCAAGACCTTGGCGGGAGTGCAGATACGCAGTATTTT; d_call: TRBD2; cdr3_length: 16; clone_size: many; v_call: TRBV4-2; j_call: TRBJ2-3
cdr3_aa: CASSSSGQESYEQYF; cdr3_nt: TGCGCCAGCAGCTCCTCGGGACAGGAATCCTACGAGCAGTACTTC; d_call: TRBD1; cdr3_length: 15; clone_size: few; v_call: TRBV5-1; j_call: TRBJ2-7
cdr3_aa: CASTHPSGQGVGISYNEQFF; cdr3_nt: TGTGCCAGCACCCACCCCTCGGGACAGGGGGTTGGGATAAGCTACAATGAGCAGTTCTTC; d_call: TRBD1; cdr3_length: 20; clone_size: many; v_call: TRBV12-3/TRBV12-4; j_call: TRBJ2-1
cdr3_aa: CSAADRGGYNEQFF; cdr3_nt: TGCAGTGCTGCAGACAGGGGCGGCTACAATGAGCAGTTCTTC; d_call: TRBD1; cdr3_length: 14; clone_size: .; v_call: TRBV20-1; j_call: TRBJ2-1
cdr3_aa: CSDEGVGGAEDEQFF; cdr3_nt: TGCAGTGATGAAGGGGTGGGGGGGGCTGAGGATGAGCAGTTCTTC; d_call: .; cdr3_length: 15; clone_size: .; v_call: TRBV20-1; j_call: TRBJ2-1
cdr3_aa: CSVHSAPEAFF; cdr3_nt: TGCAGCGTTCACAGCGCCCCGGAAGCTTTCTTT; d_call: .; cdr3_length: 11; clone_size: .; v_call: TRBV29-1; j_call: TRBJ1-1
cdr3_aa: CARSQGRPGRGGLAYEQYF; cdr3_nt: TGTGCCAGAAGCCAAGGAAGGCCAGGCAGGGGCGGATTGGCCTACGAGCAGTACTTC; d_call: .; cdr3_length: 19; clone_size: .; v_call: TRBV3-1; j_call: TRBJ2-7
cdr3_aa: CSASDQTDRDIQYF; cdr3_nt: TGCAGTGCTAGTGATCAAACAGACAGAGACATTCAGTACTTC; d_call: .; cdr3_length: 14; clone_size: .; v_call: TRBV20-1; j_call: TRBJ2-4
cdr3_aa: CASSFLSSSGYNEQFF; cdr3_nt: TGTGCCAGCAGCTTCCTCTCCTCTAGCGGGTACAATGAGCAGTTCTTC; d_call: TRBD2; cdr3_length: 16; clone_size: few; v_call: TRBV11-2; j_call: TRBJ2-1
cdr3_aa: CSASGGPNDEQFF; cdr3_nt: TGCAGTGCCTCGGGGGGGCCTAATGATGAGCAGTTCTTC; d_call: TRBD2; cdr3_length: 13; clone_size: .; v_call: TRBV20-1; j_call: TRBJ2-1
cdr3_aa: CASTVERTEAFF; cdr3_nt: TGTGCCAGCACCGTAGAGCGAACTGAAGCTTTCTTT; d_call: .; cdr3_length: 12; clone_size: .; v_call: TRBV28; j_call: TRBJ1-1
cdr3_aa: CASSRTDTPSPNEQFF; cdr3_nt: TGTGCCAGCAGCCGAACGGACACGCCGTCCCCCAATGAGCAGTTCTTC; d_call: .; cdr3_length: 16; clone_size: many; v_call: TRBV6-1; j_call: TRBJ2-1
cdr3_aa: CSARDGNQPQHF; cdr3_nt: TGCAGTGCTCGGGATGGGAATCAGCCCCAGCATTTT; d_call: .; cdr3_length: 12; clone_size: few; v_call: TRBV20-1; j_call: TRBJ1-5
cdr3_aa: CASRDDRGVIQPQHF; cdr3_nt: TGTGCCAGCAGGGACGACAGGGGAGTAATCCAGCCCCAGCATTTT; d_call: TRBD1; cdr3_length: 15; clone_size: .; v_call: TRBV6-2/TRBV6-3; j_call: TRBJ1-5
cdr3_aa: CASTLGRNTGELFF; cdr3_nt: TGCGCCAGCACCTTAGGCAGAAACACCGGGGAGCTGTTTTTT; d_call: .; cdr3_length: 14; clone_size: .; v_call: TRBV5-1; j_call: TRBJ2-2
cdr3_aa: CASSPGTGLNGYTF; cdr3_nt: TGCGCCAGCAGCCCCGGGACAGGGCTCAATGGCTACACCTTC; d_call: TRBD1; cdr3_length: 14; clone_size: many; v_call: TRBV5-1; j_call: TRBJ1-2
cdr3_aa: CASSLWTGDMLAGGYTF; cdr3_nt: TGTGCCAGCAGTTTATGGACAGGGGATATGTTGGCCGGAGGCTACACCTTC; d_call: TRBD1; cdr3_length: 17; clone_size: few; v_call: TRBV6-5; j_call: TRBJ1-2
cdr3_aa: CASSLVPPSAAYF; cdr3_nt: TGTGCCAGCAGCTTAGTCCCTCCGAGTGCGGCGTACTTC; d_call: .; cdr3_length: 13; clone_size: .; v_call: TRBV7-2; j_call: TRBJ2-5
cdr3_aa: CASSLTSRGEKLFF; cdr3_nt: TGCGCCAGCAGCTTGACTTCGAGGGGTGAAAAACTGTTTTTT; d_call: .; cdr3_length: 14; clone_size: few; v_call: TRBV5-1; j_call: TRBJ1-4
cdr3_aa: CASSWGLAGGKETQYF; cdr3_nt: TGCGCCAGCAGCTGGGGACTAGCGGGGGGGAAAGAGACCCAGTACTTC; d_call: TRBD2; cdr3_length: 16; clone_size: few; v_call: TRBV5-1; j_call: TRBJ2-5
cdr3_aa: CASSPGHPSYNEQFF; cdr3_nt: TGTGCCAGCAGCCCAGGACACCCCTCCTACAATGAGCAGTTCTTC; d_call: .; cdr3_length: 15; clone_size: .; v_call: TRBV5-6; j_call: TRBJ2-1
cdr3_aa: CASIPDREETQYF; cdr3_nt: TGTGCCAGCATTCCGGACAGAGAAGAGACCCAGTACTTC; d_call: .; cdr3_length: 13; clone_size: few; v_call: TRBV6-1; j_call: TRBJ2-5
cdr3_aa: CASSFLGSGENEKLFF; cdr3_nt: TGCGCCAGCAGCTTTCTCGGCAGTGGGGAAAATGAAAAACTGTTTTTT; d_call: .; cdr3_length: 16; clone_size: many; v_call: TRBV5-1; j_call: TRBJ1-4
cdr3_aa: CSVEKERGSSYEQYF; cdr3_nt: TGCAGCGTTGAAAAGGAGCGGGGGAGCTCCTACGAGCAGTACTTC; d_call: TRBD2; cdr3_length: 15; clone_size: .; v_call: TRBV29-1; j_call: TRBJ2-7
cdr3_aa: CASSPLGQGARNEQYF; cdr3_nt: TGTGCCAGCAGCCCCCTCGGCCAGGGGGCTAGGAACGAGCAGTACTTC; d_call: TRBD1; cdr3_length: 16; clone_size: few; v_call: TRBV25-1; j_call: TRBJ2-7
cdr3_aa: CSALASQTTGELFF; cdr3_nt: TGCAGTGCTTTAGCGTCCCAAACCACCGGGGAGCTGTTTTTT; d_call: .; cdr3_length: 14; clone_size: few; v_call: TRBV20-1; j_call: TRBJ2-2
cdr3_aa: CATSRPSGTQYF; cdr3_nt: TGTGCCACCAGCAGACCCTCTGGGACCCAGTACTTC; d_call: .; cdr3_length: 12; clone_size: .; v_call: TRBV15; j_call: TRBJ2-5